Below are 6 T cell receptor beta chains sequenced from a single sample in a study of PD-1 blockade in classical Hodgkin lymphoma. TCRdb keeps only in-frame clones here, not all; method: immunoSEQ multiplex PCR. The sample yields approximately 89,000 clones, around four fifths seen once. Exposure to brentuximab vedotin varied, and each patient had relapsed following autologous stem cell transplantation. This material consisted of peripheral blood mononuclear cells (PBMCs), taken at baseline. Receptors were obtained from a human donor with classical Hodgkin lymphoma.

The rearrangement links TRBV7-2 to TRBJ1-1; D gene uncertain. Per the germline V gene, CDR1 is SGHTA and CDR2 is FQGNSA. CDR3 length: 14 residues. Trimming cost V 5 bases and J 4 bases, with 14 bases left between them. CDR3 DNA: TGTGCCAGCAGCCCCCGGCGGCGAGTCACTGAAGCTTTCTTT. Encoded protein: CASSPRRRVTEAFF. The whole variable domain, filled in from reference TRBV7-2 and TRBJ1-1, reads GAGVSQSPSNKVTEKGKDVELRCDPISGHTALYWYRQSLGQGLEFLIYFQGNSAPDKSGLPSDRFSAERTGGSVSTLTIQRTQQEDSAVYLCASSPRRRVTEAFFGQGTRLTVV.

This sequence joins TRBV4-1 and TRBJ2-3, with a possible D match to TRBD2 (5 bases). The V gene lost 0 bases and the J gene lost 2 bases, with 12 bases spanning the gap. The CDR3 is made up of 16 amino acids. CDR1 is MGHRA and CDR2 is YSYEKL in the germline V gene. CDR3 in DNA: TGCGCCAGCAGCCAAGATAGTGGCCTAGCCACAGATACGCAGTATTTT. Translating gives CASSQDSGLATDTQYF.

The CDR3 region is CASSSQGATNEKLFF. CDR3 coding DNA: TGTGCCAGCAGCTCGCAGGGTGCAACTAATGAAAAACTGTTTTTT. The V call is TRBV5-6, the J call TRBJ1-4; the D gene is possibly TRBD1 (5 bases). Germline values: CDR1 SGHDT, CDR2 YYEEEE. V shed 3 bases and J shed 0 bases, with 9 bases lying between them. The CDR3 length is 15 residues.

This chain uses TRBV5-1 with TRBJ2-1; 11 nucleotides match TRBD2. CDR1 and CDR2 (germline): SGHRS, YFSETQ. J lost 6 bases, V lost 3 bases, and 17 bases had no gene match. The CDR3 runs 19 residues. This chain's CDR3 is CASSSFPGQGLADLNEQFF. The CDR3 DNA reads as TGCGCCAGCAGCTCATTCCCGGGACAGGGACTAGCGGATCTCAATGAGCAGTTCTTC.

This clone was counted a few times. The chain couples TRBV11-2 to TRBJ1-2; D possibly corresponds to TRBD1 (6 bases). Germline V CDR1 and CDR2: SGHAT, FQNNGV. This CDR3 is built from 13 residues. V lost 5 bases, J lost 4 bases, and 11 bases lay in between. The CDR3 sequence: CASSVDRIYGYTF. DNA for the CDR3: TGTGCCAGCAGCGTTGACAGGATCTATGGCTACACCTTC.

The CDR3 reads CASSPGQTYGYTF. The CDR3 DNA reads as TGCGCCAGCAGCCCGGGACAGACCTATGGCTACACCTTC. This chain uses TRBV4-1 with TRBJ1-2; 7 nucleotides align to TRBD1. V shed 4 bases and J 4 bases; nucleotides not matched to a gene: 3. CDR1 MGHRA and CDR2 YSYEKL come from the germline V gene. This CDR3 has 13 residues.